This is a list of T cell receptor beta chains from one sample in a study of cytomegalovirus exposure and HLA in healthy donors. Libraries were prepared by immunoSEQ multiplex PCR; TCRdb keeps only in-frame clonotypes and omits some of them. The sample has fewer than 150,000 clones, less than 90% seen once. The specimen sequenced was PBMCs. The source is a man aged 18 to 29 in good health and CMV-seropositive. The conserved cysteine and the conserved F or W are not part of the CDR3 here. Rows give clone size only sometimes, using once, few, many, or a class for an expanded clone.

cdr3_aa: ASSLRSPGLNSNQPQH; v_call: TRBV27; cdr3_length: 16; clone_size: .
cdr3_aa: ATSRDQGQGIWNTEAF; v_call: TRBV15; cdr3_length: 16; clone_size: .
cdr3_aa: ASTSSGASSYNEQF; v_call: TRBV5-1; cdr3_length: 14; clone_size: .
cdr3_aa: SVVPGNYGYT; v_call: TRBV29-1; cdr3_length: 10; clone_size: .
cdr3_aa: ASSITGSPNYGYT; v_call: TRBV19; cdr3_length: 13; clone_size: .
cdr3_aa: ASSPQGDSYEQY; v_call: TRBV28; cdr3_length: 12; clone_size: .
cdr3_aa: ASSSSGPYGYT; v_call: TRBV11-2; cdr3_length: 11; clone_size: few
cdr3_aa: ASSTGPGTPVNSPLH; v_call: TRBV9; cdr3_length: 15; clone_size: few
cdr3_aa: ATSRGLGGSTDTQY; v_call: TRBV15; cdr3_length: 14; clone_size: .
cdr3_aa: ASSWTTGDGNGYT; v_call: TRBV5-5; cdr3_length: 13; clone_size: .
cdr3_aa: ASSLLAVDYEQY; v_call: TRBV11-2; cdr3_length: 12; clone_size: .
cdr3_aa: ASSFGRGGPYEQY; v_call: TRBV7-2; cdr3_length: 13; clone_size: .
cdr3_aa: ASTPRDRNYEQY; v_call: TRBV6-6; cdr3_length: 12; clone_size: .
cdr3_aa: ASSRWGENNEQF; v_call: TRBV5-4; cdr3_length: 12; clone_size: many
cdr3_aa: ASSYHATAVD; v_call: TRBV6-6; cdr3_length: 10; clone_size: .
cdr3_aa: ASSPQESYEQY; v_call: TRBV4-2; cdr3_length: 11; clone_size: .